This T cell receptor beta chain is drawn from a study of cytomegalovirus exposure and HLA in healthy donors. About the research overall: An early release of data contained about 85 million unique TCRs, which came from HLA-typed donors.

As concerns this clone: Its antigen is still unknown.

CDR1 is LNHDA and CDR2 is SQIVND in the germline V gene (reference sequence). This CDR3 is 15 amino acids long. Study-wide results and limits: Association of about 17,000 TCR beta sequences with HLA alleles was found at 0.05 false discovery rate in a later analysis. A cluster of highly shared sequence variants was likely a sequencing artifact. Relative to equally common others, HLA-associated TCR beta chains showed greater clonal expansion in a later analysis.

Primers: 60 Vbeta forward and 13 Jbeta reverse. Using immunoSEQ multiplex PCR, the repertoire was profiled, and TCRdb retains in-frame clones only, with some absent. The profile covers more than 95,000 clones, with around 80% appearing a single time and approximately 1.2% taken by the ten largest. The sequenced sample consisted of PBMCs. This TCR came from a female donor in good health and CMV-seronegative. This chain joins TRBV19 and TRBJ2-5; a weak D match, TRBD2 (6 bases). The J call may be mistaken, given a closer DNA end match to TRBJ2-7. CDR3 DNA: TGTGCCAGTAGCCATGCGCGGCGGGGCTCCTACGAGCAGTACTTC. This codes for CASSHARRGSYEQYF.